Below, 15 T cell receptor beta chains from the same sample are listed, as sequenced in a study of patients and donors after allogeneic stem cell transplantation. TCRdb passed the RT-PCR reads through MiXCR, listing each CDR3 protein once. The top ten hold 40% to 55% of the sample, which has fewer than 180,000 distinct CDR3 sequences, 30% to 45% seen once. The specimen was blood, either unsorted or a sorted T cell fraction (not recorded which). The receptor source for this set is a human donor who was either an allogeneic HSCT recipient or a stem cell or donor lymphocyte infusion donor (not recorded which). It is not recorded whose cells these are; they may come from a transplant donor.

The V call is TRBV6-5, the J call TRBJ1-3, with TRBD1 matching over 8 bases. J gave up 8 bases and V 5 bases, and 14 bases lay outside the gene matches. From germline, CDR1 is MNHEY and CDR2 SVGAGI. The CDR3 is 16 amino acids. The CDR3 spells CASSPLRWQGADTIYF. The CDR3 DNA reads as TGTGCCAGCAGTCCCCTGAGGTGGCAGGGGGCAGACACCATATATTTT.

The chain carries TRBV7-9 and TRBJ1-4; D gene ambiguous. Per germline, CDR1 SEHNR and CDR2 FQNEAQ (reference sequence). The CDR3 extends over 15 amino acids. Trimming left V 5 bases short and J 5 bases short, with 15 bases between. CDR3 bases: TGTGCCAGCAGCAGCGAGACACGGAAGAATGAAAAACTGTTTTTT. Amino acids: CASSSETRKNEKLFF. The full variable domain, rest sourced from reference TRBV7-9 and TRBJ1-4, is DTGVSQNPRHKITKRGQNVTFRCDPISEHNRLYWYRQTLGQGPEFLTYFQNEAQLEKSRLLSDRFSAERPKGSFSTLEIQRTEQGDSAMYLCASSSETRKNEKLFFGSGTQLSVL.

The chain carries TRBV7-8 and TRBJ1-5; the D is unclear. This CDR3 is built from 15 residues. Germline CDR1 is SGHVS and CDR2 is FQNEAQ. Deletions cut 1 base from V and 4 bases from J, with 11 bases between. The DNA of the CDR3 is TGTGCCAGCAGCTTAGACGGCTATGGGAATCAGCCCCAGCATTTT. This encodes CASSLDGYGNQPQHF.

This clonotype was seen only a few times. The chain combines TRBV7-9 with TRBJ1-3; D is perhaps TRBD1 (5 bases). This CDR3 comprises 15 residues. CDR1 and CDR2 from the germline V gene are SEHNR and FQNEAQ (reference sequence). Trimming removed 2 bases at V and 4 bases at J, with 12 bases between. The CDR3 nucleotides are TGTGCCAGCAGCTTACGTGGGGCGCGGGGAAACACCATATATTTT. Protein: CASSLRGARGNTIYF.

In this sample, this clonotype turned up a few times. The gene calls are TRBV5-1 and TRBJ1-3, with D possibly being TRBD1 (6 bases). The CDR3 is 16 residues long. V was pared by 0 bases and J by 2 bases, with 12 bases between. The germline gives CDR1 SGHRS, CDR2 YFSETQ. CDR3 residues: CASSLATGTTGNTIYF. The CDR3 coding sequence is TGCGCCAGCAGCTTGGCTACCGGGACAACTGGAAACACCATATATTTT. Full variable domain (remainder filled in from reference TRBV5-1 and TRBJ1-3): KAGVTQTPRYLIKTRGQQVTLSCSPISGHRSVSWYQQTPGQGLQFLFEYFSETQRNKGNFPGRFSGRQFSNSRSEMNVSTLELGDSALYLCASSLATGTTGNTIYFGEGSWLTVV.

This clonotype came up once. V usage is TRBV3-1 and J usage is TRBJ2-3; D may correspond to TRBD1 or TRBD2 (6 bases each). This CDR3 has 15 amino acids. V lost 0 bases to trimming and J lost 5 bases, with 12 bases between them. The germline CDR1 and CDR2 sequences are LGHDT and YNNKEL (reference sequence). The CDR3 DNA sequence: TGTGCCAGCAGCCAAGATGTGGGGGGCGGAGATACGCAGTATTTT. As protein: CASSQDVGGGDTQYF.

The V and J genes are TRBV6-2 or TRBV6-3 and TRBJ1-1; 9 positions match TRBD1. With V trimmed by 6 bases and J by 3 bases, 11 bases remained unmatched. Germline loops: CDR1 MNHEY, CDR2 SVGEGT. The CDR3 totals 16 residues. Here the CDR3 reads CASSPHRGRWDTEAFF. In DNA form, the CDR3 reads TGTGCCAGCAGCCCGCACAGGGGGCGATGGGACACTGAAGCTTTCTTT.

The rearrangement joins TRBV12-3 or TRBV12-4 to TRBJ1-2; D not certain. V lost 8 bases to trimming and J lost 7 bases, with 14 bases between them. The CDR3 length is 12 residues. The DNA for the CDR3 is TGTGCCAGCGGGAGAGGGTTGGGTGGCTACACCTTC. It encodes CASGRGLGGYTF.

This chain joins TRBV5-1 and TRBJ1-1; TRBD1 is a possible D gene (6 bases). This CDR3 is built from 15 residues. Trimming pared 1 base from V and 5 bases from J, leaving 15 bases between. Germline CDR1 is SGHRS and CDR2 is YFSETQ. The chain's CDR3 is CASSLRWGRRTEAFF. CDR3 DNA: TGCGCCAGCAGCTTGAGGTGGGGGCGTAGAACTGAAGCTTTCTTT.

Only a few counts were recorded for this clonotype. The V gene is TRBV10-3, the J gene TRBJ2-7; D not certain. Germline lookup yields CDR1 ENHRY and CDR2 SYGVKD. This CDR3 has 12 residues. V lost 3 bases, J lost 0 bases, and 3 bases lay in between. The CDR3 loop reads CAISDGSYEQYV. The DNA of the CDR3 is TGTGCCATCAGTGACGGCTCCTACGAGCAGTACGTC.

This chain's CDR3 is CASRADRGLETEAFF. The CDR3 DNA follows: TGTGCCAGCAGAGCGGACAGGGGGCTAGAAACTGAAGCTTTCTTT. The rearrangement joins TRBV7-6 to TRBJ1-1; 11 nucleotides line up with TRBD1. Germline CDR1 reads SGHVS; CDR2 reads FNYEAQ. Losses at the gene ends were 6 bases for V and 5 bases for J; bases not matched to a gene: 8. There are 15 residues in the CDR3.

The rearrangement links TRBV28 to TRBJ1-3; the D is unclear. The germline gives CDR1 MDHEN, CDR2 SYDVKM. The CDR3 is 12 amino acids. Deletions cut 7 bases from V and 0 bases from J, with 4 bases between. CDR3 DNA: TGTGCCAGCAAGGCCTCTGGAAACACCATATATTTT. Translating gives CASKASGNTIYF.

The rearrangement joins TRBV18 to TRBJ1-2, with D hard to call. There are 15 residues in the CDR3. Germline V CDR1 and CDR2: KGHSH, LQKENI. V lost 0 bases, J lost 1 base, and 9 bases lay in between. The DNA for the CDR3 is TGTGCCAGCTCACCACCCTCTCGGAGTAACTATGGCTACACCTTC. Translated: CASSPPSRSNYGYTF.

A few counts support this clonotype. This chain joins TRBV11-2 and TRBJ1-2; 8 nucleotides agree with TRBD1. J lost 8 bases, V lost 2 bases, and 7 bases had no gene match. The CDR3 has 14 residues. Germline loops: CDR1 SGHAT, CDR2 FQNNGV. The CDR3 bases are TGTGCCAGCAGCTTATACCAGGGGGCAGGAGGCTACACCTTC. Its translation is CASSLYQGAGGYTF.

The chain combines TRBV28 with TRBJ2-3; possible D gene TRBD2, 7 bases. Germline V CDR1 and CDR2: MDHEN, SYDVKM. The V end lost 5 bases, the J end lost 4 bases, and 13 bases lay between the germline ends. The CDR3 runs to 14 residues. As DNA, the CDR3 is TGTGCCAGCAGTCGTGGGGGGGCTCCAGATACGCAGTATTTT. It is translated as CASSRGGAPDTQYF.